A selection of T cell receptor beta chains follows, all from one sample in a study of CD8 T cells in Susac syndrome. TCRdb processed the immunoSEQ multiplex PCR reads anew with MiXCR; each CDR3 protein has one entry. The sample carries around 280,000 distinct CDR3 sequences, about 91% recorded once. The sequenced sample consisted of CD4+ T cells from PBMCs. These receptor sequences come from a human donor with multiple sclerosis. Each CDR3 is given with its conserved first and last residue. The order of the fields is J gene, D gene, V gene, CDR3 protein, CDR3 DNA. The D gene is left open where the match is weak.

J gene: TRBJ2-1; D gene: TRBD2; V gene: TRBV5-1; CDR3 protein: CASSFSPSGPGNEQFF; CDR3 DNA: TGCGCCAGCAGCTTTTCCCCTAGCGGCCCGGGAAATGAGCAGTTCTTC
J gene: TRBJ2-1; D gene: TRBD2; V gene: TRBV29-1; CDR3 protein: CSVRGLAGDNEQFF; CDR3 DNA: TGCAGCGTAAGGGGCCTAGCGGGAGACAATGAGCAGTTCTTC
J gene: TRBJ2-5; D gene: -; V gene: TRBV30; CDR3 protein: CAWSLQETQYF; CDR3 DNA: TGTGCCTGGAGCCTCCAAGAGACCCAGTACTTC
J gene: TRBJ2-1; D gene: TRBD2; V gene: TRBV20-1; CDR3 protein: CSATRAGGSYNEQFF; CDR3 DNA: TGCAGTGCTACACGAGCGGGGGGCTCCTACAATGAGCAGTTCTTC
J gene: TRBJ2-7; D gene: TRBD2; V gene: TRBV20-1; CDR3 protein: CSALWEGEQYF; CDR3 DNA: TGCAGTGCTCTCTGGGAGGGCGAGCAGTACTTC
J gene: TRBJ2-7; D gene: TRBD2; V gene: TRBV30; CDR3 protein: CAFRAGGFYEQYF; CDR3 DNA: TGTGCCTTCCGGGCGGGAGGGTTTTACGAGCAGTACTTC
J gene: TRBJ1-1; D gene: -; V gene: TRBV6-2/TRBV6-3; CDR3 protein: CASTYSGGPLGTEAFF; CDR3 DNA: TGTGCCAGCACTTACAGTGGCGGGCCTTTGGGCACTGAAGCTTTCTTT
J gene: TRBJ1-3; D gene: TRBD1; V gene: TRBV6-1; CDR3 protein: CASTLDRASGNTIYF; CDR3 DNA: TGTGCCAGCACCTTGGACAGGGCCTCTGGAAACACCATATATTTT
J gene: TRBJ1-5; D gene: -; V gene: TRBV30; CDR3 protein: CASGRGGGPQHF; CDR3 DNA: TGTGCCTCGGGGCGGGGGGGAGGGCCCCAGCATTTT
J gene: TRBJ1-2; D gene: -; V gene: TRBV12-3/TRBV12-4; CDR3 protein: CASSLVPDRPYGYTF; CDR3 DNA: TGTGCCAGCAGTTTGGTCCCGGATAGACCCTATGGCTACACCTTC
J gene: TRBJ1-1; D gene: -; V gene: TRBV5-1; CDR3 protein: CASSSAGGIGTEAFF; CDR3 DNA: TGCGCCAGCAGCTCAGCGGGGGGGATAGGAACTGAAGCTTTCTTT
J gene: TRBJ1-2; D gene: -; V gene: TRBV24-1; CDR3 protein: CATCPIRDEPYGYTF; CDR3 DNA: TGTGCCACCTGCCCCATCCGGGACGAACCTTATGGCTACACCTTC
J gene: TRBJ2-7; D gene: -; V gene: TRBV29-1; CDR3 protein: CSVFLASSAYEQYF; CDR3 DNA: TGCAGCGTTTTCCTAGCGTCGTCGGCCTACGAGCAGTACTTC
J gene: TRBJ2-7; D gene: -; V gene: TRBV7-9; CDR3 protein: CASSFYRDKSYEQYF; CDR3 DNA: TGTGCCAGCAGCTTTTACCGGGACAAGTCCTACGAGCAGTACTTC
J gene: TRBJ1-2; D gene: -; V gene: TRBV19; CDR3 protein: CASSISGAGGYTF; CDR3 DNA: TGTGCCAGTAGTATTTCAGGGGCTGGAGGCTACACCTTC
J gene: TRBJ2-1; D gene: TRBD2; V gene: TRBV6-5; CDR3 protein: CASSARGGNEQFF; CDR3 DNA: TGTGCCAGCAGTGCGCGGGGGGGCAATGAGCAGTTCTTC
J gene: TRBJ1-5; D gene: TRBD1; V gene: TRBV7-2; CDR3 protein: CASSSSDRAYQPQHF; CDR3 DNA: TGTGCCAGCAGCTCCTCCGACAGGGCTTATCAGCCCCAGCATTTT